Each of the 12 T cell receptor beta chains below was sequenced from the same sample in a study of tumor-infiltrating lymphocytes in primary liver carcinoma. TCR beta cDNA was reverse-transcribed from roughly 520 ng of total RNA. The reaction used a constant-region primer and ProtoScript II reverse transcriptase. Nested multiplex PCR, run for three rounds with slightly modified ARM-PCR, yielded TCR beta libraries. Two initial PCR rounds of roughly 10 cycles each paired TRBV1-TRBV30 forward primers with a C-beta reverse primer. TCRdb re-called the multiplex PCR reads with MiXCR, one entry per CDR3 protein. Among 90,000 to 140,000 distinct CDR3 sequences, about four fifths were seen once, and the ten largest hold about 20%. Bulk tissue was left unsorted, and RNA and DNA were co-extracted from about 20-30 mg of it. The material sequenced was liver tumor tissue from sampling region 3. Documented subset: tumor region T3, left-lateral pole. Receptor source: a man in his forties with primary liver carcinoma and hepatitis B virus infection.

In the case of this clonotype: An end of the junction does not agree with germline; a read error may underlie this. V gene TRBV5-6 combines with J gene TRBJ2-3; possible D gene TRBD2, 5 bases. CDR3 length: 16 amino acids. CDR1 is SGHDT, CDR2 YYEEEE, per germline. The CDR3 DNA follows: TGTGCCAGCAGCTGCTCTACCCGGGATCCGCACAGATACGCAGTATTT. Residues: CASSCSTRDPHRYAVF.

A word on this clonotype: At one boundary the junction diverges from the germline segment, which might be a read error. V and J are TRBV5-1 and TRBJ2-4; perhaps TRBD1 as D (5 bases). The CDR3 loop spans 15 amino acids. CDR1 is SGHRS and CDR2 is YFSETQ in the germline V gene. The CDR3 loop is CAGSAAGIAKNIQYF. The CDR3 DNA follows: TGCGCCGGCAGCGCGGCAGGGATAGCCAAAAACATTCAGTACTTC.

The rearrangement uses TRBV6-2 or TRBV6-3 and TRBJ2-7, with 8 bases matching TRBD1. The CDR3 loop spans 11 amino acids. CDR1 and CDR2 (germline): MNHEY, SVGEGT. The J segment lost 8 bases and the V segment lost 10 bases, leaving 7 bases of the junction unmatched. The CDR3 sequence: CANTDRGQQYF. DNA for the CDR3: TGTGCCAACACCGACAGGGGCCAGCAGTACTTC.

Comments on this clonotype: Likely a read error: the CDR3 ends without its conserved phenylalanine or tryptophan. The J gene is TRBJ1-4, the V gene TRBV29-1; 9 nucleotides match TRBD1. CDR1 is SQVTM, CDR2 ANQGSEA, per germline. This CDR3 is 12 amino acids long. Trimming took 8 bases from V and 14 from J; bases not matched to a gene: 12. The CDR3 sequence: CSTLDRGLYLFC. The DNA for the CDR3 is TGCAGCACCCTGGACAGGGGTCTTTATCTGTTTTGT.

About this clonotype itself: A much larger clone sits a single nucleotide away, making a read error possible. The CDR3 ends on some other residue instead of the conserved phenylalanine or tryptophan, so this is likely a read error. V and J are TRBV5-1 and TRBJ2-7, with D hard to call. The CDR3 length is 13 residues. The ends were cut back, 2 bases at V and 3 bases at J, with 9 bases in the middle. Looked up from germline, CDR1 is SGHRS and CDR2 is YFSETQ. The chain's CDR3 is CASSFGQNYEQYL. The CDR3 bases are TGCGCCAGCAGCTTCGGGCAGAACTACGAGCAGTACTTA.

This clonotype has only one observation. The junction differs from germline at one of its ends, possibly a read error. V and J are TRBV6-5 and TRBJ2-1, with TRBD2 matching over 11 bases. The CDR3 is 17 residues long. Germline loops: CDR1 MNHEY, CDR2 SVGAGI. The CDR3 spells CASSYSGTSGRGIEKFF. The CDR3, as DNA: TGTGCCAGCAGTTACTCCGGTACTAGCGGGAGAGGGATTGAGAAGTTCTTC.

This clonotype was counted once. The rearrangement uses TRBV29-1 and TRBJ2-1; no definite D call. The V gene's germline CDR1 is SQVTM and CDR2 ANQGSEA. The CDR3 is 11 residues long. V was trimmed by 8 bases and J by 5 bases, leaving 10 bases between them. The CDR3 loop reads CSIGEHNEQFF. Here the CDR3 DNA reads TGCAGCATTGGTGAGCACAATGAGCAGTTCTTC.

This chain connects TRBV29-1 to TRBJ2-3; no firm D call. The germline V gene encodes CDR1 SQVTM and CDR2 ANQGSEA. Trimming shortened V by 3 bases and J by 9 bases, and 16 bases separated the two germline ends. The length of the CDR3 is 13 residues. In nucleotides, the CDR3 is TGCAGCGTTGATGCCAATCAAGTGGACACGCAGTATTTT. Its translation is CSVDANQVDTQYF.

This clonotype has just one count. Germline and junction disagree at one end, which may indicate a read error. The V gene is TRBV29-1, the J gene TRBJ2-2; TRBD1 might be the D (6 bases). CDR3 length equals 14 residues. CDR1 is SQVTM, CDR2 ANQGSEA, per germline. The CDR3 loop is CSVDTGTNTGELFF. DNA for the CDR3: TGCAGCGTTGACACAGGGACGAACACCGGTGAGCTGTTTTTT.

The chain couples TRBV29-1 to TRBJ1-2; perhaps TRBD1 as D (5 bases). CDR1 SQVTM and CDR2 ANQGSEA come from the germline V gene. This CDR3 contains 11 residues. Trimming removed 8 bases from V and 9 bases from J, with 16 bases in between. As DNA, the CDR3 is TGCAGCTTCCGGGACCTGATTAGCTACACCTTC. It codes for CSFRDLISYTF.

A word on this clonotype: An end of the junction differs from the germline gene, which may be a read error. The V gene is TRBV29-1, the J gene TRBJ2-3; D is possibly TRBD2 (6 bases). The V gene's germline CDR1 is SQVTM and CDR2 ANQGSEA. The CDR3 length is 13 residues. The CDR3: CRARRGNTDTQYF. The CDR3, as DNA: TGTAGGGCCAGGCGGGGCAACACAGATACGCAGTATTTT.

Points on this clonotype: Possible read error: a much larger clone is one base away. The V gene is TRBV2, the J gene TRBJ2-3; possible D gene TRBD1, 6 bases. Germline CDR1 and CDR2: SNHLY and FYNNEI. The CDR3 extends over 12 amino acids. The CDR3 DNA is TGTGCCTGCAGGGGACCACCCCCGGCGCAGTATTTT. It encodes CACRGPPPAQYF.